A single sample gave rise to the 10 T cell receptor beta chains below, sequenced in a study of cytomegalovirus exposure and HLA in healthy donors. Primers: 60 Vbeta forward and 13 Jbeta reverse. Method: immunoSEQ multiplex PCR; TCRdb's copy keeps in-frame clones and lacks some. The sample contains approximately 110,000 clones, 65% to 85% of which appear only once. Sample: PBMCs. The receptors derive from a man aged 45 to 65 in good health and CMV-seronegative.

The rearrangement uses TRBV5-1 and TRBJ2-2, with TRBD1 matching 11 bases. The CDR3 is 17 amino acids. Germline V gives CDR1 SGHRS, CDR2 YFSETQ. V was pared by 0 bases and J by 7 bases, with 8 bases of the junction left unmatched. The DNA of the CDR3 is TGCGCCAGCAGCTTGGATAGGGGACAGGGGGACAGCGGGGAGCTGTTTTTT. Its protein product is CASSLDRGQGDSGELFF.

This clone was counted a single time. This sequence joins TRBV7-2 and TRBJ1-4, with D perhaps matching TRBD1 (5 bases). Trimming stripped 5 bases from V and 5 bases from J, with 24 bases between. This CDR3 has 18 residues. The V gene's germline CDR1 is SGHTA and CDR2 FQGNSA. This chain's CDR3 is CASSHSRGGGKINEKLFF. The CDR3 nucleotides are TGTGCCAGCAGCCATTCCCGTGGGGGAGGGAAGATAAATGAAAAACTGTTTTTT.

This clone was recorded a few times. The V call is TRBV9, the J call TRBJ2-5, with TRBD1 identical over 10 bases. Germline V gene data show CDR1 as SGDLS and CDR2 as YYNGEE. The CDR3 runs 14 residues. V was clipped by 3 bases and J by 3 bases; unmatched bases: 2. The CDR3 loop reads CASSDGQGEETQYF. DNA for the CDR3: TGTGCCAGCAGCGATGGACAGGGGGAAGAGACCCAGTACTTC.

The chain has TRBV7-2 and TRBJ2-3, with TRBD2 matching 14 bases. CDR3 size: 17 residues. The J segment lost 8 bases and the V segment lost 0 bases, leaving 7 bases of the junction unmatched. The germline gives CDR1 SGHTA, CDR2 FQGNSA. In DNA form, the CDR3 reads TGTGCCAGCAGCTTAGCCGGGACTAGCGGGGGTCTGGGTACGCAGTATTTT. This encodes CASSLAGTSGGLGTQYF.

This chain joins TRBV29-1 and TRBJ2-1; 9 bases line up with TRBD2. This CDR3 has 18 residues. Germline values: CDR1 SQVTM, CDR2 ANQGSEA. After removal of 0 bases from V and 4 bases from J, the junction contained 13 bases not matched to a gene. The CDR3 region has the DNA TGCAGCGTTGAAGAGCCGCTATTCTCTAGCGGGGTTTACAATGAGCAGTTCTTC. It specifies CSVEEPLFSSGVYNEQFF.

The CDR3 is CASSLDGARLYGYTF. CDR3 sequence (DNA): TGTGCCAGCAGCTTGGATGGGGCTAGACTTTATGGCTACACCTTC. The chain uses TRBV5-5 and TRBJ1-2; D may be TRBD1 (5 bases). V was cut by 0 bases and J by 5 bases, with 14 bases left in between. CDR1 SGHKS and CDR2 YYEKEE come from the germline V gene (reference sequence). CDR3 length: 15 residues.

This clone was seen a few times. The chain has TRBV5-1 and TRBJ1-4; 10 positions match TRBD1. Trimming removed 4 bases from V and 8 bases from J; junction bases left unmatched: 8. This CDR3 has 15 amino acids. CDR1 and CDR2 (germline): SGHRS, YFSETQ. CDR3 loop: CASSTTGTGDEKLFF. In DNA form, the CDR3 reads TGCGCCAGCAGCACCACCGGGACAGGGGACGAAAAACTGTTTTTT.

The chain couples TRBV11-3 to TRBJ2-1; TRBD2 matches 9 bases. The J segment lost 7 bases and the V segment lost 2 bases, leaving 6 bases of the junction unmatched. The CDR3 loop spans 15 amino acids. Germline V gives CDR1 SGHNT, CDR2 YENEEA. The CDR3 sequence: CASSLTAGGLNEQFF. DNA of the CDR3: TGTGCCAGCAGCTTAACGGCGGGGGGGCTGAATGAGCAGTTCTTC.

DNA for the CDR3: TGTGCCAGCAGTTGGACAGGCTTTGGAAACACCATATATTTT. It is translated as CASSWTGFGNTIYF. V gene TRBV28 combines with J gene TRBJ1-3; 7 nucleotides agree with TRBD1. With V trimmed by 4 bases and J by 3 bases, 3 bases remained unmatched. This CDR3 spans 14 amino acids. Germline V CDR1 and CDR2: MDHEN, SYDVKM.

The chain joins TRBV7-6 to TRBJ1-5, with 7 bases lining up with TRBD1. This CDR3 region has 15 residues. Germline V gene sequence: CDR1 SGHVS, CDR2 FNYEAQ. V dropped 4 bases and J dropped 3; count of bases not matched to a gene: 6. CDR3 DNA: TGTGCCAGCAGCTGGGGGACAGATCTCAATCAGCCCCAGCATTTT. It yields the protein CASSWGTDLNQPQHF.